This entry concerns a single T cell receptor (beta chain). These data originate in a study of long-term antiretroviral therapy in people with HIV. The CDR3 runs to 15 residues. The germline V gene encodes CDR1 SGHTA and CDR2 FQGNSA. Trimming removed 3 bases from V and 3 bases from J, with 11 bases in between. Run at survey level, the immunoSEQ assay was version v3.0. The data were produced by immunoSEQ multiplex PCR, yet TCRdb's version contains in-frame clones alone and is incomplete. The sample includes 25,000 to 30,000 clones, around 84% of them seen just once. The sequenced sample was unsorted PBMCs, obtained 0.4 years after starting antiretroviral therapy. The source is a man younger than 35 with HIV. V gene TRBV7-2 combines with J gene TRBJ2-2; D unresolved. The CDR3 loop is CASSFGDLDTGELFF. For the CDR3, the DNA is TGTGCCAGCAGCTTCGGCGACTTAGACACCGGGGAGCTGTTTTTT.